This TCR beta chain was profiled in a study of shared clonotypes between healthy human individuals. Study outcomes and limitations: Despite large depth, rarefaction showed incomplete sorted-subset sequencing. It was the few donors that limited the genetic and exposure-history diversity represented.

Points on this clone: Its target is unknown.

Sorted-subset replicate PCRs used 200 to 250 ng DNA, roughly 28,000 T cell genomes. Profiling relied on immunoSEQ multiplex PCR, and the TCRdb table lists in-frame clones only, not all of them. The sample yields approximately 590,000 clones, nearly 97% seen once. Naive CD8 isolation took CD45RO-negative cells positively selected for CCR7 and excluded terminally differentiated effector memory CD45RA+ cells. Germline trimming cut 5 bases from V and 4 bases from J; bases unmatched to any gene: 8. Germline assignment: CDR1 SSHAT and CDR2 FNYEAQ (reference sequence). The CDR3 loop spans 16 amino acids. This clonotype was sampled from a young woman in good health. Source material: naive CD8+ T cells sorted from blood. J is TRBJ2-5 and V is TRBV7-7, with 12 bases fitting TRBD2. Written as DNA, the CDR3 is TGTGCCAGCAGCCCAGGGACTAGCGGGCCACGAGAGACCCAGTACTTC. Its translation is CASSPGTSGPRETQYF.